This TCR beta chain was documented in a study of technical replicates of blood from several donors (dated by TCRdb to 2017 to 2019). Preparation of the library involved the immunoSEQ multiplex PCR assay. TCRdb holds this immuneACCESS table with in-frame rearrangements only. Some clones are missing; in checked studies, unresolved V genes explain under half, and the rest has no known cause. The sample includes tens of thousands of clones, with 95% to 96% observed a single time. 0.2% to 0.25% of the sample goes to the ten largest clones. The CDR3 numbers 15 residues from cysteine through phenylalanine. The read is trimmed to its CDR3 DNA, 45 bases read in frame from base 1. CDR1 and CDR2, per the germline V gene, are SGHTS and YDEGEE. Between the V and J ends, shortened by 1 base and 2 bases respectively, the junction contains 10 bases. This clone was seen only a few times. There is no known antigen for this receptor. No much larger clone is present one base from it, and per-base qualities are unavailable.

The sequence came from a human donor in good health. The rearranged segments are TRBV5-8 and TRBJ1-3; the D region possibly corresponds to TRBD1 (5 bases align). Sequencing was done on a sample of T cells isolated from PBMCs. The CDR3: CASSLTAGTGNTIYF. The DNA sequence reads TGTGCCAGCAGCTTGACGGCAGGGACTGGAAACACCATATATTTT.